This note documents a single T cell receptor beta chain sequence. This sample is drawn from a study of shared T cell receptors in the human thymus. The CDR3 loop spans 16 amino acids. From germline, CDR1 is GTSNPN and CDR2 SVGIG (reference sequence). With V trimmed by 8 bases and J by 5 bases, 20 bases remained unmatched. Assay used: immunoSEQ multiplex PCR; TCRdb lists only in-frame clones, some missing. The sample lists 550,000 to 800,000 clones; around 85% were seen once. This same sample was also taken into another study, of human thymus T cells. This second report adds: Each of the donors was a healthy Finnish infant who was undergoing open corrective cardiac surgery for congenital heart defects. Thymus tissue was removed during corrective cardiac surgery. What related research reported was that thymic repertoires overlapped highly among unrelated individuals.

The receptor was isolated from a girl under two years old with a congenital heart defect. The V and J genes are TRBV30 and TRBJ2-5; 7 bases align to TRBD2. Sequencing input: thymocytes. The DNA of the CDR3 is TGTGCCCCAACCCCTTGGACTAGTTGGGCTAGGGAGACCCAGTACTTC. Translated, it gives CAPTPWTSWARETQYF. Filled out from reference TRBV30 and TRBJ2-5, the complete variable domain reads SQTIHQWPATLVQPVGSPLSLECTVEGTSNPNLYWYRQAAGRGLQLLFYSVGIGQISSEVPQNLSASRPQDRQFILSSKKLLLSDSGFYLCAPTPWTSWARETQYFGPGTRLLVL.